This T cell receptor beta chain originates from a study of blood T cell repertoires in COVID-19. Across the whole study: The samples span acute and convalescent COVID-19 from the United States, Italy and Spain.

Seattle patients were enrolled while actively infected and followed longitudinally. As handled by the study authors: How many nucleated cells were present was estimated from reference gene primer amplification. The data were produced by immunoSEQ multiplex PCR, yet TCRdb's version contains in-frame clones alone and is incomplete. V, J and clone size derive from that table, while D and trimming were established from the DNA sequence. The sample has some 260,000 clones; about 87% are singletons. The CDR3 sequence is 16 residues long. Trimming took 8 bases from V and 2 from J; bases not matched to a gene: 15. CDR1 is GTSNPN, CDR2 SVGIG, per germline (reference sequence). Many counts were recorded for this clone.

The V call is TRBV30, the J call TRBJ1-2; 9 bases map to TRBD1. Sequencing was carried out using peripheral blood. This TCR derives from a young woman with COVID-19, enrolled during active disease. This CDR3 reads CAAPGTPQGANYGYTF. The CDR3 DNA follows: TGTGCCGCTCCTGGGACCCCACAGGGGGCGAACTATGGCTACACCTTC.